This T cell receptor beta chain came from a study of T cells expressing NK-cell markers. Germline values: CDR1 LGHDT, CDR2 YNNKEL (reference sequence). This CDR3 is 16 amino acids long. One entry per CDR3 protein, without DNA, is what TCRdb gives after re-calling the 5' RACE reads. The sample shows 400,000 to 450,000 distinct CDR3 sequences, and roughly 8% sits with its ten largest clones. The sequenced sample was blood T cells: a sorted CD56 or NKG2C T cell subset, CD4+ or CD8+ T cells, or bulk PBMC T cells (not recorded which). The sequence was obtained from a woman between 18 and 75 years old in good health. The rearrangement uses TRBV3-1 and TRBJ1-3; lacking DNA, the TRBD1 call made by TCRdb goes unchecked. The CDR3 reads CASSQVKGRGGNTIYF.